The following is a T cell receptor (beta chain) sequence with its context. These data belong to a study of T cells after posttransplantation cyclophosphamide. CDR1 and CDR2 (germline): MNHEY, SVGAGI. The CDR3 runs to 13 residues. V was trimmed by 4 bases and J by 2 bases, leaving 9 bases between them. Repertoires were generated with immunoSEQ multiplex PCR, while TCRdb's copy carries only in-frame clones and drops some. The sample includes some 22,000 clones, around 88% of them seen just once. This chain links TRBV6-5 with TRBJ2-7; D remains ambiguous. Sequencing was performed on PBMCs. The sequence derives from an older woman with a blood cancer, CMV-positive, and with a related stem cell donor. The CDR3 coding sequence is TGTGCCAGCAGTTCGACTCCTACCTACGAGCAGTACTTC. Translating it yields CASSSTPTYEQYF.